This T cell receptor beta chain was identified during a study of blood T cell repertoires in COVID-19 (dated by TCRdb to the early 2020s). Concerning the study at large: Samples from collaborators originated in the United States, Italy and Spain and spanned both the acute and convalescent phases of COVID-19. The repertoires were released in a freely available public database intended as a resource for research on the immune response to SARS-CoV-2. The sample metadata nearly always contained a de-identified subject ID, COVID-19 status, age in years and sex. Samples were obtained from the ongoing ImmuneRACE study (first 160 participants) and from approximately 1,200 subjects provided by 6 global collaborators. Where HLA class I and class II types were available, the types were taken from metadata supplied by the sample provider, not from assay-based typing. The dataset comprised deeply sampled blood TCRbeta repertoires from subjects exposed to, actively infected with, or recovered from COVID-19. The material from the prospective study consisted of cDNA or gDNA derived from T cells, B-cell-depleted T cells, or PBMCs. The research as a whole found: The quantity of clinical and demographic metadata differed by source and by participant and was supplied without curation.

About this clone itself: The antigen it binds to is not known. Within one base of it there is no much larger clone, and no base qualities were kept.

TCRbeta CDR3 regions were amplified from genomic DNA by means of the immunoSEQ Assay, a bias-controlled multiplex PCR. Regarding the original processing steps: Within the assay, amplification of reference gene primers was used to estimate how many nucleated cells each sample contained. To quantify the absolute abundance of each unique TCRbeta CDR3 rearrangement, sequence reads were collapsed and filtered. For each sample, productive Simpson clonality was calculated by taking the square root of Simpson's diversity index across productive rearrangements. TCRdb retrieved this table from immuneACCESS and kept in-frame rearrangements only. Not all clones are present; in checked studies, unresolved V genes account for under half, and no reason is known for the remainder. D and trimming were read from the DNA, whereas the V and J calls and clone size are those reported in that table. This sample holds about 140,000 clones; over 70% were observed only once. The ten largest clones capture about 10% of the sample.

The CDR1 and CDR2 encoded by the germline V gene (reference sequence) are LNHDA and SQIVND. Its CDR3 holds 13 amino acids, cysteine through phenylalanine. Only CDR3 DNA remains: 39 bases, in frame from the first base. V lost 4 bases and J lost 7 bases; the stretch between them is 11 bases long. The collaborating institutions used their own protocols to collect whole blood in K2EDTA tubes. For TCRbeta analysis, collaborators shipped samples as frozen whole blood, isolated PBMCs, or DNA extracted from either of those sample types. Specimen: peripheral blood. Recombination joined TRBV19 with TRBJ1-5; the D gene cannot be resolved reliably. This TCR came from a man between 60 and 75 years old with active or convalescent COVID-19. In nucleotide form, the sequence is TGTGCCAGTAGTACCGGGGTACGGCAGCCCCAGCATTTT. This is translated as CASSTGVRQPQHF. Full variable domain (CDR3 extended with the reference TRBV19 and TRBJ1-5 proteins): DGGITQSPKYLFRKEGQNVTLSCEQNLNHDAMYWYRQDPGQGLRLIYYSQIVNDFQKGDIAEGYSVSREKKESFPLTVTSAQKNPTAFYLCASSTGVRQPQHFGDGTRLSIL.